This T cell receptor beta chain stems from a study of T cell repertoires in cytomegalovirus infection. TCRdb re-analysed the reads in MiXCR, keeping a single row per CDR3 protein. Found here are about 920,000 distinct CDR3 sequences, about a third of them singletons; the top ten hold under 15%. Overall study results and limits: The study found HLA-C-restricted CMV-specific TCR beta clonotypes dominating the ex vivo response.

In the case of this clonotype: As yet, its antigen is unknown.

The receptor was derived from a human donor in good health (CMV status not recorded). Some clones in this sample may be carry-over from other donors' samples. The sequencing here drew on cultured CD8+ T cells from PBMCs, taken from culture after CMV antigen stimulation.

The CDR3 reads CAISESKGPRNYGYTF. The CDR3 DNA reads as TGTGCCATCAGTGAGTCGAAAGGTCCAAGGAACTATGGCTACACCTTC. This chain connects TRBV10-3 to TRBJ1-2; no clear D. Per the germline V gene, CDR1 is ENHRY and CDR2 is SYGVKD. This CDR3 has 16 amino acids. The V end lost 0 bases, the J end lost 2 bases, and 13 bases lay between the germline ends.